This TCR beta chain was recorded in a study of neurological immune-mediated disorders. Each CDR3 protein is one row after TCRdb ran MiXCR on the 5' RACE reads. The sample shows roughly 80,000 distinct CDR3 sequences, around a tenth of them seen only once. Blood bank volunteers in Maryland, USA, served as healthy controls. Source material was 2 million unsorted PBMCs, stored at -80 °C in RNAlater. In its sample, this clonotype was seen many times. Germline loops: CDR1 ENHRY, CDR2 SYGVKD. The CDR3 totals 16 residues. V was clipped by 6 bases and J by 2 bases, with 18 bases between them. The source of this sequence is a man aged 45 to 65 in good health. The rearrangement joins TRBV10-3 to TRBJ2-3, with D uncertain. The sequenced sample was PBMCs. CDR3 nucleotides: TGTGCCATCAGCCACGGGTCGAGTACCTTCACAGATACGCAGTATTTT. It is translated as CAISHGSSTFTDTQYF.